This TCR beta chain was observed in a study of PD-L1 blockade in urothelial cancer. Looking at the study overall: Blood gave a median approximately 150,000 T cells.

The V end lost 5 bases, the J end lost 4 bases, and 18 bases lay between the germline ends. Germline values: CDR1 LNHDA, CDR2 SQIVND (reference sequence). This CDR3 comprises 15 residues. With respect to this clone: Its antigen is not identified.

Study results and caveats: At 3 weeks on treatment, tumor-associated clones expanded more with durable benefit.

Profiling relied on immunoSEQ multiplex PCR, and the TCRdb table lists in-frame clones only, not all of them. The sample yields approximately 70,000 clones, 85% to 90% seen once. The sample was PBMCs, taken around atezolizumab (anti-PD-L1) treatment. This chain connects TRBV19 to TRBJ2-7, with a tentative D call TRBD2 (5 bases). The TCR originated in a man aged 60-69 years with urothelial cancer. The CDR3 DNA follows: TGTGCCAGTAGTCGTCATAAGGACGGGGTTTACGAGCAGTACTTC. This codes for CASSRHKDGVYEQYF. Full variable domain (missing parts from reference TRBV19 and TRBJ2-7): DGGITQSPKYLFRKEGQNVTLSCEQNLNHDAMYWYRQDPGQGLRLIYYSQIVNDFQKGDIAEGYSVSREKKESFPLTVTSAQKNPTAFYLCASSRHKDGVYEQYFGPGTRLTVT.